Shown below are 32 T cell receptor beta chains from a single sample sequenced in a study of blood T cell repertoires in COVID-19. Repertoires were generated with immunoSEQ multiplex PCR, while TCRdb's copy carries only in-frame clones and drops some. The sample holds some 150,000 clones, 84% seen once. Sequenced input: peripheral blood. All receptors come from a woman in her seventies with COVID-19, enrolled during active disease.

This sequence joins TRBV28 and TRBJ1-5; D unresolved. This CDR3 comprises 14 residues. Germline V lookup: CDR1 MDHEN, CDR2 SYDVKM. Between the trimmed V and J ends, which lost 6 bases and 2 bases, there was a span of 11 bases. CDR3 in DNA: TGTGCCAGCAGCGAGAGGGCTGGCAATCAGCCCCAGCATTTT. Amino acids: CASSERAGNQPQHF. The whole variable domain, filled in from reference TRBV28 and TRBJ1-5, reads DVKVTQSSRYLVKRTGEKVFLECVQDMDHENMFWYRQDPGLGLRLIYFSYDVKMKEKGDIPEGYSVSREKKERFSLILESASTNQTSMYLCASSERAGNQPQHFGDGTRLSIL.

This clone was counted once. This sequence joins TRBV7-2 and TRBJ2-1; TRBD2 might be the D (5 bases). This CDR3 has 13 amino acids. Germline CDR1 reads SGHTA; CDR2 reads FQGNSA. V lost 4 bases to trimming and J lost 9 bases, with 13 bases between them. The CDR3: CASSSTRSTEQFF. DNA of the CDR3: TGTGCCAGCAGCTCTACTAGATCCACTGAGCAGTTCTTC. The full variable domain, rest sourced from reference TRBV7-2 and TRBJ2-1, is GAGVSQSPSNKVTEKGKDVELRCDPISGHTALYWYRQSLGQGLEFLIYFQGNSAPDKSGLPSDRFSAERTGGSVSTLTIQRTQQEDSAVYLCASSSTRSTEQFFGPGTRLTVL.

This chain joins TRBV6-6 and TRBJ1-1; D unclear. The CDR3 length is 13 residues. Trimming took off 1 base at V and 1 base at J, with 4 bases between the two ends. CDR1 MNHNY and CDR2 SVGAGI come from the germline V gene (reference sequence). The CDR3 protein is CASSYFGNTEAFF. The CDR3 bases are TGTGCCAGCAGTTACTTCGGGAACACTGAAGCTTTCTTT.

The V and J genes are TRBV4-1 and TRBJ1-3; 8 bases are a match to TRBD1. The CDR3 totals 17 residues. V lost 1 base, J lost 4 bases, and 9 bases stayed unmatched. Germline CDR1 reads MGHRA; CDR2 reads YSYEKL. The CDR3 nucleotides are TGCGCCAGCAGCCAAGGACGGGCGGGACAGGCCGGAAACACCATATATTTT. It translates to CASSQGRAGQAGNTIYF.

V is TRBV19 and J is TRBJ1-5; 8 bases map to TRBD1. V trimming: 6 bases; J trimming: 3 bases; junction bases outside the gene matches: 7. The CDR3 spans 15 residues. Germline V gene data show CDR1 as LNHDA and CDR2 as SQIVND (reference sequence). For the CDR3, the DNA is TGTGCCAGTAGAGTTCGGACAGGGAACAATCAGCCCCAGCATTTT. It codes for CASRVRTGNNQPQHF.

The rearrangement links TRBV18 to TRBJ2-5; 9 bases are shared with TRBD1. The CDR3 has 15 amino acids. V shed 2 bases, J shed 1 base, and the junction held 2 bases outside the gene matches. Germline V gives CDR1 KGHSH, CDR2 LQKENI. The CDR3 region has the DNA TGTGCCAGCTCACCAGGGACAGGGCCCCAAGAGACCCAGTACTTC. This gives the protein CASSPGTGPQETQYF.

The chain links TRBV7-8 to TRBJ2-7, with 9 bases matching TRBD1. V lost 2 bases, J lost 6 bases, and 2 bases stayed unmatched. The CDR3 totals 13 residues. CDR1 is SGHVS and CDR2 is FQNEAQ in the germline V gene. For the CDR3, the DNA is TGTGCCAGCAGCTTATCGACAGGGGGCGAGCAGTACGTC. Translated: CASSLSTGGEQYV.

V is TRBV6-6 and J is TRBJ1-2; D gene unclear. CDR3 size: 12 residues. V lost 9 bases to trimming and J lost 8 bases, with 16 bases between them. The germline gives CDR1 MNHNY, CDR2 SVGAGI (reference sequence). The CDR3 region has the DNA TGTGCCAGTGTGAATGGAGGGCTCGGCTACACCTTC. Translated: CASVNGGLGYTF.

The CDR3, as DNA: TGTGCCAGCAGCTTAACACGAAACACTGAAGCTTTCTTT. It translates to CASSLTRNTEAFF. The chain employs TRBV7-2 and TRBJ1-1; D call uncertain. This CDR3 contains 13 residues. Trimming removed 2 bases from V and 2 bases from J, with 6 bases in between. Germline lookup yields CDR1 SGHTA and CDR2 FQGNSA.

The chain carries TRBV18 and TRBJ2-5; maybe TRBD2 (6 bases). Germline-derived CDR1 and CDR2 are KGHSH and LQKENI. With 4 bases removed from V and 5 bases from J, the gap between germline ends came to 14 bases. The CDR3 has 14 amino acids. As DNA, the CDR3 is TGTGCCAGCTCACTTAAAGACGGGGGTGAGACCCAGTACTTC. Translated, it gives CASSLKDGGETQYF.

The chain is built from TRBV27 and TRBJ1-2; 8 bases are a match to TRBD1. Trimming cost V 5 bases and J 4 bases; bases outside gene matches: 9. The CDR3 runs 15 residues. CDR1 is MNHEY and CDR2 is SMNVEV in the germline V gene (reference sequence). Written as DNA, the CDR3 is TGTGCCAGCAGTAGCAGACAGGGGCTGGGCTATGGCTACACCTTC. Its translation is CASSSRQGLGYGYTF.

V usage is TRBV7-8 and J usage is TRBJ1-6; no definite D call. The CDR3 contains 13 residues. V dropped 5 bases and J dropped 7 bases, with 9 bases sitting between them. Germline values: CDR1 SGHVS, CDR2 FQNEAQ. The CDR3 sequence is CASSRRENSPLHF. CDR3 sequence (DNA): TGTGCCAGCAGCCGGAGGGAGAATTCACCCCTCCACTTT.

CDR3 DNA: TGTGCCAGCTCACCGACCCAAAGACAGGCTAATGAAAAACTGTTTTTT. Its protein is CASSPTQRQANEKLFF. The rearrangement uses TRBV18 and TRBJ1-4; weak D call: TRBD1 (6 bases). The CDR3 loop spans 16 amino acids. The germline V gene has CDR1 KGHSH and CDR2 LQKENI. Trimming removed 3 bases at V and 3 bases at J, with 14 bases between.

Regarding this clone: This sample also contains other DNA sequences that code for the same CDR3. The V gene is TRBV7-9, the J gene TRBJ1-1; 8 bases agree with TRBD1. From germline, CDR1 is SEHNR and CDR2 FQNEAQ (reference sequence). The CDR3 totals 13 residues. After removal of 3 bases from V and 3 bases from J, the junction contained 0 bases not matched to a gene. The CDR3 here is CASSLTGDTEAFF. The CDR3 DNA reads as TGTGCCAGCAGCTTGACAGGGGACACTGAAGCTTTCTTT.

The V gene is TRBV19, the J gene TRBJ2-3; D might be TRBD1 (5 bases). The CDR3 contains 14 residues. The ends were cut back, 1 base at V and 4 bases at J, with 9 bases in the middle. CDR1 and CDR2 (germline): LNHDA, SQIVND (reference sequence). The CDR3 coding sequence is TGTGCCAGTAGTATAGCTTGGGGCGCAGATACGCAGTATTTT. It yields the protein CASSIAWGADTQYF.

The chain combines TRBV10-3 with TRBJ2-1, with D possibly matching TRBD2 (6 bases). This CDR3 region has 14 residues. V shed 10 bases and J shed 0 bases, with 13 bases lying between them. The V gene's germline CDR1 is ENHRY and CDR2 SYGVKD. CDR3 sequence reads: CATLDGSSYNEQFF. The CDR3 DNA reads TGTGCCACGCTGGACGGGAGCTCCTACAATGAGCAGTTCTTC.

The chain recombines TRBV19 with TRBJ2-3; 7 nucleotides align to TRBD1. The CDR3 runs 13 residues. With 10 bases clipped from V and 3 bases from J, the junction kept 7 bases outside the gene matches. CDR1 is LNHDA, CDR2 SQIVND, per germline (reference sequence). The CDR3 spells CATMGQNTDTQYF. CDR3 DNA: TGTGCCACAATGGGACAGAATACAGATACGCAGTATTTT. Variable domain in full (rest from reference TRBV19 and TRBJ2-3): DGGITQSPKYLFRKEGQNVTLSCEQNLNHDAMYWYRQDPGQGLRLIYYSQIVNDFQKGDIAEGYSVSREKKESFPLTVTSAQKNPTAFYLCATMGQNTDTQYFGPGTRLTVL.

The chain has TRBV28 and TRBJ2-7, with 12 bases that match TRBD1. Germline V gives CDR1 MDHEN, CDR2 SYDVKM. This CDR3 region has 15 residues. The J segment lost 6 bases and the V segment lost 0 bases, leaving 3 bases of the junction unmatched. The CDR3 here is CASSLWGQGAGEQYF. DNA of the CDR3: TGTGCCAGCAGTTTATGGGGACAGGGGGCTGGCGAGCAGTACTTC.

This clone was picked up one time. This chain connects TRBV3-1 (or the pseudogene TRBV3-2) to TRBJ1-2, with 9 bases matching TRBD1. The ends lost 2 bases at V and 8 bases at J; junction bases unmatched: 3. Germline-derived CDR1 and CDR2 are LGHDT and YNNKEL (reference sequence). The CDR3 covers 13 residues. CDR3 nucleotide sequence: TGTGCCAGCAGCCAACGGACAGGGGACGGCTACACCTTC. Its translation: CASSQRTGDGYTF.

The V and J genes are TRBV30 and TRBJ2-7; D call uncertain. Germline assignment: CDR1 GTSNPN and CDR2 SVGIG (reference sequence). The CDR3 is 11 amino acids. Trimming pared 4 bases from V and 4 bases from J, leaving 8 bases between. In DNA form, the CDR3 reads TGTGCCTGGACGAGTGAATACGAGCAGTACTTC. It is translated as CAWTSEYEQYF.

This rearrangement joins TRBV24-1 to TRBJ2-7; TRBD1 agrees at 9 bases. Germline loops: CDR1 KGHDR, CDR2 SFDVKD. V shed 5 bases, J shed 4 bases, and the junction held 8 bases outside the gene matches. CDR3 length: 15 residues. The CDR3 region is CATSVGGDREYEQYF. CDR3 DNA: TGTGCCACCAGTGTCGGAGGGGACAGGGAGTACGAGCAGTACTTC.

This sequence joins TRBV30 and TRBJ2-3, with 11 bases aligning to TRBD2. The germline gives CDR1 GTSNPN, CDR2 SVGIG (reference sequence). The V and J ends lost 0 bases and 5 bases, in that order; junction bases with no gene match: 10. This CDR3 spans 17 amino acids. The CDR3 spells CAWSVTLAGGWGDTQYF. The CDR3 DNA reads as TGTGCCTGGAGTGTAACCCTAGCGGGAGGTTGGGGAGATACGCAGTATTTT.

V is TRBV27 and J is TRBJ2-1, with 10 bases matching TRBD2. Germline CDR1 is MNHEY and CDR2 is SMNVEV (reference sequence). The junction had 6 bases not matched to a gene; V was cut back by 1 base and J by 6 bases. The CDR3 is 16 amino acids. The CDR3, as DNA: TGTGCCAGCAGTTTATTTAGCGGGAGGAGTGGCAATGAGCAGTTCTTC. It is translated as CASSLFSGRSGNEQFF.

V is TRBV12-3 or TRBV12-4 and J is TRBJ1-1; no firm D call. The CDR3 extends over 13 amino acids. Trimming stripped 5 bases from V and 3 bases from J, with 10 bases between. CDR3 sequence (DNA): TGTGCCAGCAGTCCCCTACGTGACACTGAAGCTTTCTTT. This codes for CASSPLRDTEAFF.

The genes are TRBV7-3 and TRBJ2-3; D is unresolved. Germline loops: CDR1 SGHTA, CDR2 FQGTGA. The CDR3 loop spans 15 amino acids. Trimming removed 5 bases at V and 2 bases at J, with 14 bases between. The CDR3 coding sequence is TGTGCCAGCAGCCGCGGTCGACTGACCACAGATACGCAGTATTTT. Translation: CASSRGRLTTDTQYF. The full variable domain, its missing parts supplied by reference TRBV7-3 and TRBJ2-3, is GAGVSQTPSNKVTEKGKYVELRCDPISGHTALYWYRQSLGQGPEFLIYFQGTGAADDSGLPNDRFFAVRPEGSVSTLKIQRTERGDSAVYLCASSRGRLTTDTQYFGPGTRLTVL.

In this sample, this clone turned up once. The genes are TRBV20-1 and TRBJ1-4; weak D call: TRBD1 (6 bases). The germline V and J ends were trimmed by 3 bases and 8 bases, with 16 bases remaining between them. The CDR3 length is 14 residues. CDR1 DFQATT and CDR2 SNEGSKA come from the germline V gene (reference sequence). For the CDR3, the DNA is TGCAGTGCTAGTAAGGGGGATTGGGAGGAAAAACTGTTTTTT. Its protein is CSASKGDWEEKLFF.

This rearrangement joins TRBV28 to TRBJ1-1; 7 bases align to TRBD1. The length of the CDR3 is 13 residues. Germline values: CDR1 MDHEN, CDR2 SYDVKM. V lost 3 bases and J lost 4; bases outside the gene matches: 2. CDR3 DNA sequence: TGTGCCAGCAGTTTGACAGGGCCCACTGAAGCTTTCTTT. Residues: CASSLTGPTEAFF.

V gene TRBV4-1 combines with J gene TRBJ1-2; 10 bases fit TRBD1. The CDR3 has 14 residues. The germline V gene encodes CDR1 MGHRA and CDR2 YSYEKL. Unmatched junction bases numbered 8, after V lost 6 bases and J lost 7 bases. Here the CDR3 DNA reads TGCGCCAGCAGAAGTTCGGACAGGGGGGGTGGCTACACCTTC. Protein: CASRSSDRGGGYTF.

This clone was picked up one time. The genes are TRBV10-3 and TRBJ2-3; 9 bases are a match to TRBD2. Germline lookup yields CDR1 ENHRY and CDR2 SYGVKD. This CDR3 is 16 amino acids long. J was trimmed by 4 bases and V by 0 bases; bases with no gene match: 5. The CDR3 sequence is CAISESSGSTADTQYF. In DNA form, the CDR3 reads TGTGCCATCAGTGAGTCTAGCGGGAGTACGGCAGATACGCAGTATTTT.

CDR3 residues: CASSSQGSQETQYF. In nucleotides, the CDR3 is TGTGCCAGCAGCTCCCAGGGGTCACAAGAGACCCAGTACTTC. The rearrangement uses TRBV7-2 and TRBJ2-5; weak D call: TRBD1 (6 bases). The germline V gene has CDR1 SGHTA and CDR2 FQGNSA. The germline V and J ends were trimmed by 4 bases and 2 bases, with 11 bases remaining between them. The CDR3 is 14 residues long.

The J gene is TRBJ1-1, the V gene TRBV21-1; TRBD1 was called by the table and not checked on the DNA. TRBV21-1 is termed a pseudogene. This CDR3 has 16 amino acids. CDR3: CASSNSWGLWDTEAFF. In DNA, the CDR3 is TGTGCCAGCAGCAATTCTTGGGGCCTATGGGACACTGAAGCTTTCTTT.

A remark on this clone: Compared with germline, one end of the junction differs, possibly owing to a read error. Other DNA sequences in the same sample also yield this CDR3. V gene TRBV27 combines with J gene TRBJ1-3; 8 bases map to TRBD1. The germline V gene has CDR1 MNHEY and CDR2 SMNVEV (reference sequence). This CDR3 region has 15 residues. The CDR3 loop is CASSLGTGSGNTIYF. The CDR3 DNA follows: TGTGCCAGTAGTTTGGGGACAGGCTCTGGAAACACCATATATTTT.